This T cell receptor beta chain was recovered during a study of metastatic and nonmetastatic thyroid tumors. Whole-study findings and limits: Significantly higher TCR beta diversity was reportedly seen in malignant thyroid tumors than benign nodules, in blood and tumor.

In the original analysis: The study's classifier, a distant-metastasis tool for papillary thyroid cancer, was built using CDR3 differences across clinicopathological groups. TCRdb recomputed clones from the PCR reads via MiXCR. None of the V and J calls come from the authors' own analysis; TCRdb made them. This table holds tens of thousands of clones, 9% to 13% found once. Patients were all untreated before their thyroid surgery. This clone was observed at least ten times. As yet, its antigen is unknown. The germline CDR1 and CDR2 sequences are MNHNS and SASEGT. The CDR3 contains 13 residues. The ends were cut back, 8 bases at V and 2 bases at J, with 9 bases in the middle.

Sequenced input: blood. The chain recombines TRBV6-1 with TRBJ2-2, with D hard to call. The clonotype comes from a male donor with papillary thyroid cancer or a benign thyroid nodule (not recorded which). Some clones in this sample may be carry-over from other donors' samples. CDR3 coding DNA: TGTGCCAGCTCCATACTAAACACCGGGGAGCTGTTTTTT. Amino acid sequence: CASSILNTGELFF.